These 28 T cell receptor beta chains share one sample of origin, sequenced in a study of blood T cells in healthy people across ages. With a J-beta primer mix and a sample-barcoded 5' primer, a second PCR ran about 7 to 12 cycles. Each CDR3 protein gets one entry after TCRdb re-called the 5' RACE reads with MiXCR. The table includes about 640,000 distinct CDR3 sequences, approximately 30% detected once. Sequencing was carried out using blood. These TCRs come from an elderly woman in good health.

The chain links TRBV11-3 to TRBJ1-1; no firm D call. CDR1 is SGHNT and CDR2 is YENEEA in the germline V gene. V was trimmed by 3 bases and J by 3 bases, leaving 8 bases between them. This CDR3 spans 13 amino acids. The CDR3 here is CASSFLGDTEAFF. Here the CDR3 DNA reads TGTGCCAGCAGCTTTCTTGGGGACACTGAAGCTTTCTTT.

This clonotype was seen more than once but under ten times. The gene calls are TRBV5-1 and TRBJ1-5, with TRBD1 as a possible D gene (6 bases). V was cut by 4 bases and J by 3 bases, with 11 bases left in between. Germline V gene lookup returns CDR1 SGHRS and CDR2 YFSETQ. The CDR3 runs to 14 residues. The CDR3 DNA reads as TGCGCCAGCAGCCTTGGACAGCCCAATCAGCCCCAGCATTTT. Translated: CASSLGQPNQPQHF.

This chain joins TRBV6-5 and TRBJ1-4; no clear D. The CDR3 loop spans 14 amino acids. The V end lost 5 bases, the J end lost 4 bases, and 11 bases lay between the germline ends. The V gene's germline CDR1 is MNHEY and CDR2 SVGAGI. CDR3: CASSRDFRNEKLFF. The CDR3, as DNA: TGTGCCAGCAGTAGGGATTTTCGTAATGAAAAACTGTTTTTT.

This clonotype was seen many times. DNA for the CDR3: TGTGCCAGCGAAGGGGGGGCCAACGTCCTGACTTTC. It codes for CASEGGANVLTF. This chain links TRBV4-2 with TRBJ2-6; the D is unclear. With 8 bases removed from V and 4 bases from J, the gap between germline ends came to 6 bases. Germline V CDR1 and CDR2: LGHNA, YNFKEQ. The CDR3 is made up of 12 amino acids.

With regard to this clonotype: A read error may account for a junction end that differs from germline. This sequence joins TRBV20-1 and TRBJ1-3; perhaps TRBD1 as D (6 bases). The CDR3 has 15 residues. CDR1 and CDR2 from the germline V gene are DFQATT and SNEGSKA (reference sequence). The CDR3 bases are TGCAGTGCAACCGGAATGGGGGGCACTGGAAACGCCATATATTTT. Amino acid sequence: CSATGMGGTGNAIYF.

This chain links TRBV20-1 with TRBJ1-2; D is unclear. Germline V gives CDR1 DFQATT, CDR2 SNEGSKA (reference sequence). There are 13 residues in the CDR3. V was cut by 5 bases and J by 0 bases, with 10 bases left in between. The CDR3 sequence: CSAPDPSNYGYTF. The CDR3 coding sequence is TGCAGTGCTCCGGACCCATCTAACTATGGCTACACCTTC.

The chain employs TRBV29-1 and TRBJ2-1; 7 nucleotides align to TRBD2. Judging by the DNA end, TRBJ2-7 fits better; the J call may be wrong. The CDR3 has 15 amino acids. CDR1 is SQVTM and CDR2 is ANQGSEA in the germline V gene. The CDR3 loop is CSVEGRLAAYNEQYF. Here the CDR3 DNA reads TGCAGCGTTGAGGGTCGGCTAGCGGCCTACAATGAGCAGTACTTC.

Ten or more counts support this clonotype. V usage is TRBV2 and J usage is TRBJ1-2; D gene uncertain. The V gene lost 3 bases and the J gene lost 3 bases, with 11 bases spanning the gap. The CDR3 runs 14 residues. The germline CDR1 and CDR2 sequences are SNHLY and FYNNEI. The CDR3 protein is CASSDTAGYYGYTF. In DNA form, the CDR3 reads TGTGCCAGCAGTGATACGGCAGGCTACTATGGCTACACCTTC.

This clonotype was seen many times. The rearrangement links TRBV12-3 or TRBV12-4 to TRBJ2-1; TRBD2 agrees at 10 bases. Trimming at V came to 6 bases and at J to 4 bases, leaving 6 bases not matched to a gene. There are 15 residues in the CDR3. CDR3 nucleotide sequence: TGTGCCAGCAGCCGAGGACTAGCGGTTTACAATGAGCAGTTCTTC. This translates into CASSRGLAVYNEQFF.

At least ten counts were recorded for this clonotype. This chain connects TRBV7-2 to TRBJ2-1; the D gene could be TRBD1 or TRBD2 (5 bases each). V was trimmed by 6 bases and J by 15 bases, leaving 18 bases between them. CDR3 size: 12 residues. Germline CDR1 is SGHTA and CDR2 is FQGNSA. DNA of the CDR3: TGTGCCAGCAGTCCTACCGGGACGCCGGCGTTCTTC. The encoded protein is CASSPTGTPAFF.

This clonotype was picked up many times. The chain employs TRBV5-6 and TRBJ2-1; the D gene is possibly TRBD2 (5 bases). The ends were cut back, 2 bases at V and 7 bases at J, with 10 bases in the middle. Looked up from germline, CDR1 is SGHDT and CDR2 is YYEEEE. This CDR3 has 13 amino acids. The CDR3 region has the DNA TGTGCCAGCAGCTTAACTAGTAGGAATGAGCAGTTCTTC. It is translated as CASSLTSRNEQFF. Looking up the rest from reference TRBV5-6 and TRBJ2-1 gives the full variable domain: DAGVTQSPTHLIKTRGQQVTLRCSPKSGHDTVSWYQQALGQGPQFIFQYYEEEERQRGNFPDRFSGHQFPNYSSELNVNALLLGDSALYLCASSLTSRNEQFFGPGTRLTVL.

This clonotype has just a few counts. The chain uses TRBV5-1 and TRBJ2-3; 10 bases fit TRBD1. V shed 4 bases and J 2 bases; nucleotides not matched to a gene: 10. This CDR3 is 17 amino acids long. Germline V lookup: CDR1 SGHRS, CDR2 YFSETQ. The chain's CDR3 is CASSPRQGAPITDTQYF. The CDR3 DNA is TGCGCCAGCAGCCCTAGACAGGGGGCTCCTATCACAGATACGCAGTATTTT. Based on the CDR3 plus reference TRBV5-1 and TRBJ2-3, the full variable domain is KAGVTQTPRYLIKTRGQQVTLSCSPISGHRSVSWYQQTPGQGLQFLFEYFSETQRNKGNFPGRFSGRQFSNSRSEMNVSTLELGDSALYLCASSPRQGAPITDTQYFGPGTRLTVL.

This clonotype was recorded at least ten times. This sequence joins TRBV24-1 and TRBJ2-5; D may be TRBD2 (7 bases). Trimming stripped 5 bases from V and 5 bases from J, with 23 bases between. The CDR3 has 17 residues. Germline lookup yields CDR1 KGHDR and CDR2 SFDVKD. CDR3 region: CATSGQERTSSMETQYF. CDR3 DNA sequence: TGTGCCACCAGTGGACAGGAAAGGACTAGTAGCATGGAGACCCAGTACTTC.

The rearrangement uses TRBV30 and TRBJ2-5; no clear D gene. The DNA end favors TRBJ2-7, so the J call may be wrong. Germline V gene data show CDR1 as GTSNPN and CDR2 as SVGIG (reference sequence). This CDR3 has 15 amino acids. CDR3 coding DNA: TGTGCCTGGAGTGTACGTGCGGCCCAGACCTACGAGCAGTACTTC. Translated, it gives CAWSVRAAQTYEQYF.

In this sample, this clonotype turned up a few times. The chain is built from TRBV5-1 and TRBJ2-7; D may be TRBD1 or TRBD2 (6 bases each). Germline lookup yields CDR1 SGHRS and CDR2 YFSETQ. The CDR3 covers 14 residues. The ends were cut back, 4 bases at V and 2 bases at J, with 13 bases in the middle. This chain's CDR3 is CASSRGAGAYEQYF. CDR3 nucleotide sequence: TGCGCCAGCAGCCGCGGGGCAGGGGCCTACGAGCAGTACTTC.

This clonotype was seen only a few times. A read error may explain this, as a much larger clone is one base away. The chain links TRBV20-1 to TRBJ2-4; the D gene could be TRBD1 or TRBD2 (5 bases each). The J call may be faulty, since TRBJ2-7 better matches the DNA end. The CDR3 has 15 residues. Germline V gives CDR1 DFQATT, CDR2 SNEGSKA (reference sequence). CDR3 loop: CSAREPGTIFYEQYF. CDR3 nucleotide sequence: TGCAGTGCTAGAGAGCCAGGGACGATATTTTACGAGCAGTACTTC.

In the case of this clonotype: Being one base from a much bigger clone, this may be a read error. The chain links TRBV25-1 to TRBJ2-1; D could derive from TRBD1 or TRBD2 (5 bases each). Trimming left V 2 bases short and J 10 bases short, with 15 bases between. CDR1 is MGHDK and CDR2 is SYGVNS in the germline V gene. This CDR3 region has 14 residues. The CDR3 DNA sequence: TGTGCCAGCAGTGAAACCGGGACCCGCGGGGAGCAGTTCTTC. This codes for CASSETGTRGEQFF. Full variable domain (missing parts from reference TRBV25-1 and TRBJ2-1): EADIYQTPRYLVIGTGKKITLECSQTMGHDKMYWYQQDPGMELHLIHYSYGVNSTEKGDLSSESTVSRIRTEHFPLTLESARPSHTSQYLCASSETGTRGEQFFGPGTRLTVL.

The rearrangement joins TRBV6-5 to TRBJ2-2, with D possibly matching TRBD1 (6 bases). Per germline, CDR1 MNHEY and CDR2 SVGAGI. Trimming stripped 10 bases from V and 0 bases from J, with 12 bases between. The CDR3 sequence is 14 residues long. The chain's CDR3 is CATKQGANTGELFF. The CDR3 DNA reads as TGTGCCACCAAACAGGGCGCGAACACCGGGGAGCTGTTTTTT.

This clonotype occurred many times. The chain combines TRBV20-1 with TRBJ2-7; no definite D call. Trimming took 3 bases from V and 4 from J, leaving 16 bases between them. The CDR3 sequence is 14 residues long. The germline CDR1 and CDR2 sequences are DFQATT and SNEGSKA (reference sequence). The CDR3 coding sequence is TGCAGTGCTAGGCTGGCTGGCATTTCATACGAGCAGTACTTC. Its protein product is CSARLAGISYEQYF.

This clonotype came up many times. The CDR3 sequence is CSARDHYNNSPLHF. As DNA, the CDR3 is TGCAGTGCTAGAGATCACTACAATAATTCACCCCTCCACTTT. This chain links TRBV20-1 with TRBJ1-6; no reliable D call. This CDR3 has 14 residues. V was shortened by 0 bases and J by 5 bases, with 8 bases between the two germline ends. Germline CDR1 reads DFQATT; CDR2 reads SNEGSKA (reference sequence).

Turning to this clonotype: This may arise from a read error, as a much more abundant clone is one base away. The chain employs TRBV27 and TRBJ2-5; TRBD1 matches 10 bases. Losses at the gene ends were 4 bases for V and 11 bases for J; bases not matched to a gene: 10. The CDR3 totals 14 residues. The germline V gene encodes CDR1 MNHEY and CDR2 SMNVEV (reference sequence). The CDR3 nucleotides are TGTGCCAGCAGTTGGGACAGGGGATTCAATGAGCAGTACTTC. Protein: CASSWDRGFNEQYF.

The chain employs TRBV20-1 and TRBJ1-5, with 7 bases fitting TRBD1. The germline V gene has CDR1 DFQATT and CDR2 SNEGSKA (reference sequence). Germline trimming cut 5 bases from V and 2 bases from J; bases unmatched to any gene: 6. The CDR3 length is 14 residues. The CDR3 loop reads CSAEQGFGNQPQHF. CDR3 coding DNA: TGCAGTGCTGAACAGGGGTTTGGCAATCAGCCCCAGCATTTT.

As for this clonotype: A junction boundary mismatches the germline segment, possibly from a read error. This chain joins TRBV6-1 and TRBJ1-1; TRBD1 is a possible D gene (5 bases). The CDR3 is 16 residues long. CDR1 MNHNS and CDR2 SASEGT come from the germline V gene. The CDR3, as DNA: TGTGCCAGCAGTGTGATCCAGACAGCCGTGAACGCTGAAGCTTTCTTT. Translating it yields CASSVIQTAVNAEAFF.

This clonotype was seen a single time. This could be a read error, since a much larger clone is one nucleotide away. This sequence joins TRBV6-1 and TRBJ2-1; 8 bases are a match to TRBD2. With 4 bases clipped from V and 12 bases from J, the junction kept 14 bases outside the gene matches. In germline, CDR1 is MNHNS, CDR2 SASEGT. The CDR3 has 15 residues. This CDR3 is CASSAPGGEVRVQFF. The DNA for the CDR3 is TGTGCCAGCAGTGCCCCCGGGGGGGAGGTGAGGGTGCAGTTCTTC.

In regard to this clonotype: The germline gene is not matched at one end of the junction; a read error may be the cause. This chain connects TRBV12-3 or TRBV12-4 to TRBJ2-2; TRBD1 aligns across 7 bases. The CDR3 spans 16 residues. The CDR3 here is CASSSDRSRHTGERFF. DNA of the CDR3: TGTGCCAGCAGCTCGGACAGGTCCAGGCACACCGGGGAGCGGTTTTTT.

The sample holds many counts of this clonotype. This chain uses TRBV29-1 with TRBJ2-1; D gene unclear. CDR3 length: 11 amino acids. V dropped 7 bases and J dropped 5 bases, with 9 bases sitting between them. Germline loops: CDR1 SQVTM, CDR2 ANQGSEA. CDR3: CSARRNNEQFF. In nucleotides, the CDR3 is TGCAGCGCGCGCAGAAACAATGAGCAGTTCTTC.

This clonotype was observed many times. The CDR3 loop is CASSRGLDTEAFF. As DNA, the CDR3 is TGTGCCAGCAGTCGGGGGTTAGACACTGAAGCTTTCTTT. The chain employs TRBV12-3 or TRBV12-4 and TRBJ1-1; possible D gene TRBD1, 5 bases. This CDR3 spans 13 amino acids. Trimming stripped 5 bases from V and 3 bases from J, with 10 bases between.

This clonotype was detected ten times or more. V and J are TRBV5-1 and TRBJ2-3, with TRBD2 identical over 12 bases. CDR1 and CDR2 from the germline V gene are SGHRS and YFSETQ. CDR3 length: 17 amino acids. V gave up 0 bases and J gave up 1 base; unmatched junction bases: 3. For the CDR3, the DNA is TGCGCCAGCAGCTTGGCGGCTAGCGGGGGGGGCACAGATACGCAGTATTTT. This encodes CASSLAASGGGTDTQYF.